This is a list of T cell receptor beta chains from one sample in a study of T-cell reconstitution after alpha-beta-depleted transplantation in children. TCRdb processed the PCR reads anew with MiXCR; each CDR3 protein has one entry. The sample shows around 600,000 distinct CDR3 sequences, over 9.5% of them seen only once. The material sequenced was PBMCs from the stem cell graft donor, taken from the stem cell graft. These receptors came from a human donor who donated a stem cell graft to a child with acute myeloid leukemia. CDR3s include the opening cysteine and the closing phenylalanine or tryptophan. A D gene is named only where the DNA matches it firmly. Size is stated for part of the rows, as once, few or many counts, or as a class when the clone is expanded.

D gene,V gene,J gene,clone size,CDR3 protein,CDR3 DNA
.,TRBV29-1,TRBJ2-7,few,CSAGEMANEQYF,TGCAGCGCTGGGGAAATGGCTAACGAGCAGTACTTC
.,TRBV20-1,TRBJ2-5,few,CSARDRRAEETQYF,TGCAGTGCTAGAGATAGGCGGGCCGAAGAGACCCAGTACTTC
TRBD2,TRBV30,TRBJ2-7,.,CAWNSGDSYEQYF,TGTGCCTGGAATAGCGGGGATTCCTACGAGCAGTACTTC
TRBD1,TRBV6-2/TRBV6-3,TRBJ2-1,.,CASRGSRDSYFDNEQFF,TGTGCCAGCAGGGGGTCCCGGGACAGCTACTTTGACAATGAGCAGTTCTTC
.,TRBV6-2/TRBV6-3,TRBJ1-1,once,CAGRLRGMNTEAFF,TGTGCCGGCAGGCTCAGGGGCATGAACACTGAAGCTTTCTTT
.,TRBV7-7,TRBJ2-3,few,CASSLSLVTDTQYF,TGTGCTAGCAGCCTGTCCTTAGTAACAGATACGCAGTATTTT
.,TRBV4-3,TRBJ1-2,.,CASSQDLRGGRGYTF,TGCGCCAGCAGCCAAGATCTCCGGGGGGGAAGGGGCTACACCTTC
TRBD2,TRBV7-9,TRBJ2-3,many,CASSLPSGITDTQYF,TGTGCCAGCAGCTTGCCTAGCGGAATCACAGATACGCAGTATTTT
.,TRBV12-3/TRBV12-4,TRBJ2-7,.,CASRGTAYEQYF,TGTGCCAGCAGGGGGACGGCCTACGAGCAGTACTTC
TRBD2,TRBV20-1,TRBJ2-1,few,CSARSLAGLNEQFF,TGCAGTGCTAGAAGCCTAGCGGGGTTGAATGAGCAGTTCTTC
TRBD1,TRBV11-2,TRBJ2-6,.,CASSSRGGGLSGANVLTF,TGTGCCAGCAGCTCCCGAGGGGGCGGACTCTCTGGGGCCAACGTCCTGACTTTC
TRBD2,TRBV12-3/TRBV12-4,TRBJ2-7,many,CASSQGLSGRIYEQYF,TGTGCCAGCAGTCAAGGTCTGAGCGGGAGAATCTACGAGCAGTACTTC
.,TRBV6-5,TRBJ2-7,many,CASSYSRVSSYEQYF,TGTGCCAGCAGTTACTCGAGAGTTAGCTCCTACGAGCAGTACTTC
TRBD1,TRBV5-1,TRBJ1-5,many,CASSLGQGEQPQHF,TGCGCCAGCAGCTTGGGGCAGGGGGAGCAGCCCCAGCATTTT
.,TRBV20-1,TRBJ2-3,.,CSARDPRGKGGYF,TGCAGTGCTAGAGACCCCAGGGGGAAGGGAGGGTATTTT
.,TRBV7-9,TRBJ1-2,.,CASSLADGANGYTF,TGTGCCAGCAGCTTAGCCGACGGTGCTAACGGCTACACCTTC
.,TRBV2,TRBJ2-1,.,CASSERPSTQFF,TGTGCCAGCAGTGAAAGACCGTCAACGCAGTTCTTC
.,TRBV6-5,TRBJ1-2,few,CASSTSGGRYGYTF,.
.,TRBV7-2,TRBJ2-2,.,CASSLVASNTGELFF,TGTGCCAGCAGCTTAGTAGCTTCTAACACCGGGGAGCTGTTTTTT
TRBD2,TRBV4-1,TRBJ2-1,.,CASSQVSSGRGEQFF,TGCGCCAGCAGCCAAGTGTCTAGCGGGAGGGGGGAGCAGTTCTTC
.,TRBV29-1,TRBJ1-2,few,CSVQNRPPYSGYTF,TGCAGCGTACAAAACAGGCCGCCCTATTCTGGCTACACCTTC
.,TRBV29-1,TRBJ1-2,.,CSVEIRGPNYGYTF,TGCAGCGTTGAAATTCGGGGCCCTAACTATGGCTACACCTTC
TRBD2,TRBV25-1,TRBJ2-1,few,CASSIAGGIYNEQFF,TGTGCCAGCAGCATAGCGGGAGGGATCTACAATGAGCAGTTCTTC
TRBD2,TRBV6-4,TRBJ2-6,many,CASTGTVGSGSSEANVLTF,TGTGCCAGCACCGGGACAGTGGGTAGCGGGAGCTCCGAGGCCAACGTCCTGACTTTC